A single T cell receptor beta chain is shown here with its context. Its specificity is unknown. Negative magnetic isolation gave CD8+ and CD4+ cells; FACS enriched CD8+ TEMRA. The data originate from a study of CD8 T cells in Susac syndrome. Per germline, CDR1 DFQATT and CDR2 SNEGSKA (reference sequence). CDR3 length: 12 residues. Trimming took off 6 bases at V and 7 bases at J, with 10 bases between the two ends. RNA amounts of 0.5 to 1 ug underwent reverse transcription with random hexamers. The CDR3 of TCR beta was amplified by immunoSEQ multiplex PCR across 54 Vbeta and 13 Jbeta. A single record per CDR3 protein comes from TCRdb applying MiXCR to the immunoSEQ multiplex PCR reads. The table includes 120,000 or so distinct CDR3 sequences, 90% to 95% detected once. Whole-study findings and limits: It was acknowledged in the study that its TCR sequencing and HLA analysis involved a relatively small number of individuals.

Sample: CD4+ T cells from PBMCs. The chain combines TRBV20-1 with TRBJ1-6, with D possibly being TRBD1 (5 bases). The source of this sequence is a human donor with multiple sclerosis. CDR3 in DNA: TGCAGTGCGGAATCAGGGAATTCACCCCTCCACTTT. Translating it yields CSAESGNSPLHF.